This T cell receptor beta chain was sequenced during a study of siplizumab effects on memory and regulatory T cells. Regarding the study as a whole: The suppressive capacity of proliferating Tregs from siplizumab cultures remained unconfirmed. Naive T cells seemed more diverse than memory cells and seemed major alloresponse contributors.

The repertoire was sequenced with immunoSEQ multiplex PCR; TCRdb's copy has only in-frame clones and lacks some. The repertoire has about 64,000 clones, 90% to 98% of them found once; the top ten carry roughly 0.097%. This CDR3 is built from 13 residues. Germline V gene data show CDR1 as LGHNT and CDR2 as FRNRAP. V gave up 0 bases and J gave up 9 bases, with 9 bases separating them. As concerns this clone: Its specificity is unknown.

The sequenced sample consisted of naive CD8+ T cells sorted from blood. V gene TRBV12-5 combines with J gene TRBJ2-1; D is perhaps TRBD1 or TRBD2 (5 bases each). The origin of this receptor is a human donor in good health. CDR3 protein: CASGLVLGAEQFF. The CDR3 DNA sequence: TGTGCTAGTGGTTTGGTACTCGGGGCTGAGCAGTTCTTC.